This T cell receptor (beta chain) was recovered during a study of shared clonotypes between healthy human individuals. Only in-frame clones appear in the TCRdb table, and some are missing; sequencing was by immunoSEQ multiplex PCR. The top ten hold about 0.4% of the sample, which has roughly 1,500,000 clones, roughly 98% seen once. Naive CD45RA+ and memory CD45RA-negative subsets were split from CD4+ cells. The CDR3 is 14 amino acids. Trimming removed 3 bases from V and 2 bases from J, with 11 bases in between. CDR1 is KGHSH and CDR2 is LQKENI in the germline V gene. The gene calls are TRBV18 and TRBJ2-7; either TRBD1 or TRBD2 may fit D (5 bases each). The sequenced sample was naive CD4+ T cells sorted from blood. Subset in this sample: CD45RA+ positively selected. This clonotype was sampled from a man between 25 and 39 years old in good health. This CDR3 is CASSPRDGPYEQYF. The CDR3 nucleotides are TGTGCCAGCTCACCCCGGGACGGTCCCTACGAGCAGTACTTC.